The next 9 T cell receptor beta chains were all read from a single sample in a study of T-cell reconstitution after alpha-beta-depleted transplantation in children. Using unique molecular identifiers, the investigators prepared the TCRbeta library. TCRdb independently ran MiXCR on the PCR reads; one entry per CDR3 protein. Of approximately 400,000 distinct CDR3 sequences in the sample, about a tenth were seen once. This material consisted of PBMCs from the stem cell graft donor, taken from the stem cell graft. All receptors derive from a human donor who donated a stem cell graft to a child with acute myeloid leukemia.

This chain links TRBV27 with TRBJ1-3; tentatively, D is TRBD1 (6 bases). V was pared by 4 bases and J by 1 base, with 23 bases between. Germline CDR1 MNHEY, CDR2 SMNVEV (reference sequence). The CDR3 is 19 residues long. CDR3: CASSSATPGHPGSGNTIYF. Written as DNA, the CDR3 is TGTGCCAGCAGTTCAGCAACCCCGGGACACCCCGGGTCTGGAAACACCATATATTTT.

This clonotype has a handful of counts. This chain uses TRBV29-1 with TRBJ2-7, with 10 bases matching TRBD2. The CDR3 is made up of 14 amino acids. Per germline, CDR1 SQVTM and CDR2 ANQGSEA. With 7 bases clipped from V and 3 bases from J, the junction kept 9 bases outside the gene matches. CDR3 sequence reads: CSGILAGDVYEQYF. The CDR3 DNA reads as TGCAGCGGGATCCTAGCGGGAGACGTCTACGAGCAGTACTTC.

This clonotype was found a few times. The chain uses TRBV7-2 and TRBJ2-7; D possibly matches TRBD1 or TRBD2 (7 bases each). This CDR3 has 14 amino acids. Germline values: CDR1 SGHTA, CDR2 FQGNSA. V gave up 5 bases and J gave up 5 bases, with 16 bases separating them. The DNA of the CDR3 is TGTGCCAGCAGCGGGGGGGCTACAGGGGACGAGCAGTACTTC. The encoded protein is CASSGGATGDEQYF.

The chain has TRBV20-1 and TRBJ1-5; 9 bases fit TRBD1. The germline V gene has CDR1 DFQATT and CDR2 SNEGSKA (reference sequence). This CDR3 is built from 16 residues. The V gene end was trimmed by 0 bases and the J gene end by 4 bases; junction bases not matched to a gene: 7. CDR3 loop: CSARDLGTGLNQPQHF. In DNA, the CDR3 is TGCAGTGCTAGAGATCTGGGGACAGGGTTGAATCAGCCCCAGCATTTT.

The CDR3 bases are TGCGCCAGCAGCCATTTACCAGATACGCAGTATTTT. It encodes CASSHLPDTQYF. This sequence joins TRBV5-1 and TRBJ2-3; no definite D call. Trimming removed 4 bases at V and 4 bases at J, with 7 bases between. The CDR3 extends over 12 amino acids. Germline CDR1 reads SGHRS; CDR2 reads YFSETQ.

The CDR3 DNA reads as TGTGCCAGCTCACCACGGCCGACACAAGAGACCCAGTACTTC. Its protein is CASSPRPTQETQYF. This rearrangement joins TRBV18 to TRBJ2-5; D is unresolved. The V end lost 1 base, the J end lost 2 bases, and 8 bases lay between the germline ends. From germline, CDR1 is KGHSH and CDR2 LQKENI. The CDR3 spans 14 residues.

A few counts support this clonotype. The chain carries TRBV10-3 and TRBJ2-5, with 12 bases that match TRBD1. Per germline, CDR1 ENHRY and CDR2 SYGVKD. V was clipped by 2 bases and J by 5 bases; unmatched bases: 6. The CDR3 contains 16 residues. This CDR3 reads CAISELGTGGVETQYF. DNA for the CDR3: TGTGCCATCAGTGAGCTTGGGACAGGGGGCGTGGAGACCCAGTACTTC.

The chain carries TRBV7-2 and TRBJ2-5; 7 positions match TRBD2. The germline gives CDR1 SGHTA, CDR2 FQGNSA. With 2 bases clipped from V and 5 bases from J, the junction kept 11 bases outside the gene matches. There are 16 residues in the CDR3. The DNA of the CDR3 is TGTGCCAGCAGCTTATCCGCTAGCGGTGGTTGGGAGACCCAGTACTTC. Amino acids: CASSLSASGGWETQYF.

This clonotype was detected many times. The gene calls are TRBV5-1 and TRBJ1-3; TRBD1 aligns across 8 bases. The germline CDR1 and CDR2 sequences are SGHRS and YFSETQ. The ends lost 3 bases at V and 3 bases at J; junction bases unmatched: 2. The CDR3 runs to 14 residues. The CDR3 bases are TGCGCCAGCAGCTCCGGGACAGGTGGAAACACCATATATTTT. It encodes CASSSGTGGNTIYF.